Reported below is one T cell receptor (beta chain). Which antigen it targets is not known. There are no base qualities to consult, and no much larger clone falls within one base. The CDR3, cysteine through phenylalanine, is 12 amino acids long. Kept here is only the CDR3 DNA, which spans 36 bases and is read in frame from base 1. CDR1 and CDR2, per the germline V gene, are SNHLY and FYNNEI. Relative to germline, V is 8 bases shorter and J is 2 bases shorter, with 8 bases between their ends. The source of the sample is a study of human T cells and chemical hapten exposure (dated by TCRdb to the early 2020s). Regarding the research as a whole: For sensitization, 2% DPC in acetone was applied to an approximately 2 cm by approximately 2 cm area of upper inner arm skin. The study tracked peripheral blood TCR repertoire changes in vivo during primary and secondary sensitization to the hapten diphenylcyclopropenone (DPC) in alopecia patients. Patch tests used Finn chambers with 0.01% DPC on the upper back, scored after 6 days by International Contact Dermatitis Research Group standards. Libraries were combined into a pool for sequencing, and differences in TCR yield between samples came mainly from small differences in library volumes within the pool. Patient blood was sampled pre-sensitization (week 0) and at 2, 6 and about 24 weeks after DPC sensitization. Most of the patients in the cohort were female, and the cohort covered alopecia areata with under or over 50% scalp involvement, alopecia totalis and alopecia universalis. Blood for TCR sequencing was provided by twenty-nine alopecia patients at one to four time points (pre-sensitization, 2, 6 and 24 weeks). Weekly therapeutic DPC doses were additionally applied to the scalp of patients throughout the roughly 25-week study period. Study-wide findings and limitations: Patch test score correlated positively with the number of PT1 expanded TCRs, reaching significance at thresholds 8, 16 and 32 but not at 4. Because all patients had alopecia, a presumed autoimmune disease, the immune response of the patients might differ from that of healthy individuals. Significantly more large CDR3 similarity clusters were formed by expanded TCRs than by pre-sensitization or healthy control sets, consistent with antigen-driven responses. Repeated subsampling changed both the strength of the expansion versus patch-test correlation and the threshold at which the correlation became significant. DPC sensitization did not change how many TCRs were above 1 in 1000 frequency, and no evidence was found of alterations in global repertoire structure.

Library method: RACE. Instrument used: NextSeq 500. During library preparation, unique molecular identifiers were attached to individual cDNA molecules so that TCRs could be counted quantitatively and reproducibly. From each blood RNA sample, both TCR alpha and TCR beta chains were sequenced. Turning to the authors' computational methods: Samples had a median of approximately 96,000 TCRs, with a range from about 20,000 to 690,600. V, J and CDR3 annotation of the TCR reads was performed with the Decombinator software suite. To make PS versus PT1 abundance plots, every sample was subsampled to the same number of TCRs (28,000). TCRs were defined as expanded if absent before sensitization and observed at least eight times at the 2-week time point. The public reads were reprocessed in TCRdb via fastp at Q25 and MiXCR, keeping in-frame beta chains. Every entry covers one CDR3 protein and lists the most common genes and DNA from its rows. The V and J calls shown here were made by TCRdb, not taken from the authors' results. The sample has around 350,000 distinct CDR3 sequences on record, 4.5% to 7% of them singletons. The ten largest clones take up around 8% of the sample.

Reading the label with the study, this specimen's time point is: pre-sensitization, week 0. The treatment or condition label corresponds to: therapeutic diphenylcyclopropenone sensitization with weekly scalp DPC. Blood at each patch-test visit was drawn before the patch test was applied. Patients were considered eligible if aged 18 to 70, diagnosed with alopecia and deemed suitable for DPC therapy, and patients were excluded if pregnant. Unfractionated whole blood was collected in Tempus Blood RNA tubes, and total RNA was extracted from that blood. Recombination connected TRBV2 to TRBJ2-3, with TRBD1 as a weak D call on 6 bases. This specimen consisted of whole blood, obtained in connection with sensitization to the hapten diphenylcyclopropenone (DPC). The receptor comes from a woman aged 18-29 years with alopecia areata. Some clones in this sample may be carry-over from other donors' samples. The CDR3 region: CASEGDTDTQYF. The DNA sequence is TGTGCCAGCGAGGGGGACACAGATACGCAGTATTTT.